Below, 25 T cell receptor beta chains from the same sample are listed, as sequenced in a study of glioma-infiltrating T cells after dendritic cell vaccination. Sequencing was performed with immunoSEQ multiplex PCR; in TCRdb, only in-frame clones are kept and a portion is missing. This sample has about 50,000 clones, with about 91% found just once. Described time point: after dendritic cell vaccination, including at tumor progression/relapse. Sequenced here: blood, sampled after dendritic cell vaccination. The receptor set was obtained from a human donor with glioblastoma.

The chain joins TRBV6-1 to TRBJ2-7; the D is unclear. CDR1 and CDR2 from the germline V gene are MNHNS and SASEGT. Trimming took off 2 bases at V and 3 bases at J, with 5 bases between the two ends. The CDR3 consists of 12 residues. CDR3 region: CASSEHFYEQYF. CDR3 bases: TGTGCCAGCAGTGAACACTTCTACGAGCAGTACTTC.

The gene calls are TRBV5-4 and TRBJ1-2; D uncertain. The CDR3 consists of 12 residues. The germline V gene has CDR1 SGHNT and CDR2 YYREEE (reference sequence). V was clipped by 0 bases and J by 8 bases, with 8 bases between them. CDR3 sequence: CASSLVLGGYTF. The CDR3 DNA sequence: TGTGCCAGCAGCTTGGTTCTGGGCGGCTACACCTTC.

V is TRBV4-1 and J is TRBJ1-5; 9 bases match TRBD1. V was pared by 2 bases and J by 2 bases, with 7 bases of the junction left unmatched. This CDR3 comprises 17 residues. Germline CDR1 reads MGHRA; CDR2 reads YSYEKL. DNA for the CDR3: TGCGCCAGCAGCCAAATCCAACAGGGGGCAGGCAATCAGCCCCAGCATTTT. As protein: CASSQIQQGAGNQPQHF.

The CDR3 nucleotides are TGTGCCATCAGTGACAGCCTGGGAGGCAATCAGCCCCAGCATTTT. Translating gives CAISDSLGGNQPQHF. The V gene is TRBV10-3, the J gene TRBJ1-5, with D hard to call. This CDR3 is 15 amino acids long. Trimming stripped 3 bases from V and 2 bases from J, with 11 bases between. The germline gives CDR1 ENHRY, CDR2 SYGVKD.

In DNA, the CDR3 is TGTGCCAGCAGTTTGACTGGGGGGGCCAACACCTTC. Amino acids: CASSLTGGANTF. The chain couples TRBV28 to TRBJ1-2, with D perhaps TRBD1 (6 bases). The germline V gene encodes CDR1 MDHEN and CDR2 SYDVKM. Trimming took 3 bases from V and 12 from J, leaving 14 bases between them. The CDR3 loop spans 12 amino acids.

This sequence joins TRBV2 and TRBJ2-1; weak D call: TRBD2 (6 bases). Germline lookup yields CDR1 SNHLY and CDR2 FYNNEI. The CDR3 loop spans 14 amino acids. V dropped 4 bases and J dropped 7 bases, with 14 bases sitting between them. Here the CDR3 DNA reads TGTGCCAGCAGTGCCGATAGCGGAGGGAATGAGCAGTTCTTC. Encoded protein: CASSADSGGNEQFF.

The chain carries TRBV10-3 and TRBJ2-3; D uncertain. This CDR3 region has 16 residues. Trimming cost V 4 bases and J 2 bases, with 16 bases left between them. The germline CDR1 and CDR2 sequences are ENHRY and SYGVKD. This chain's CDR3 is CAISGKSAQTTDTQYF. The CDR3 DNA sequence: TGTGCCATCAGTGGCAAAAGCGCCCAAACCACAGATACGCAGTATTTT.

This chain links TRBV7-3 with TRBJ2-1; D is unresolved. This CDR3 contains 14 residues. V was clipped by 2 bases and J by 7 bases, with 12 bases between them. The V gene's germline CDR1 is SGHTA and CDR2 FQGTGA. The CDR3 nucleotides read TGTGCCAGCAGCTTATCGTTTATCGCGAATGAGCAGTTCTTC. It codes for CASSLSFIANEQFF. The complete variable domain, with remaining parts taken from reference TRBV7-3 and TRBJ2-1, reads GAGVSQTPSNKVTEKGKYVELRCDPISGHTALYWYRQSLGQGPEFLIYFQGTGAADDSGLPNDRFFAVRPEGSVSTLKIQRTERGDSAVYLCASSLSFIANEQFFGPGTRLTVL.

V and J are TRBV4-1 and TRBJ2-7; D is possibly TRBD2 (5 bases). V dropped 1 base and J dropped 0 bases, with 10 bases sitting between them. Germline lookup yields CDR1 MGHRA and CDR2 YSYEKL. The CDR3 loop spans 15 amino acids. The CDR3: CASSQVASSSYEQYF. In DNA form, the CDR3 reads TGCGCCAGCAGCCAAGTGGCTAGCAGCTCCTACGAGCAGTACTTC.

The chain combines TRBV28 with TRBJ2-1, with 15 bases fitting TRBD2. Germline assignment: CDR1 MDHEN and CDR2 SYDVKM. The CDR3 is made up of 13 amino acids. Germline trimming cut 8 bases from V and 7 bases from J; bases unmatched to any gene: 0. CDR3 sequence reads: CASGLAGGNEQFF. CDR3 nucleotides: TGTGCCAGCGGACTAGCGGGAGGGAATGAGCAGTTCTTC.

The chain links TRBV7-3 to TRBJ2-3; 15 nucleotides agree with TRBD2. Losses at the gene ends were 5 bases for V and 4 bases for J; bases not matched to a gene: 7. Germline values: CDR1 SGHTA, CDR2 FQGTGA. The CDR3 is 17 amino acids. The CDR3 DNA reads as TGTGCCAGCAGCCCTGAAGGACTAGCGGGAGGGGCAGATACGCAGTATTTT. Its protein is CASSPEGLAGGADTQYF.

The chain joins TRBV19 to TRBJ1-1; D is unresolved. Trimming took off 0 bases at V and 0 bases at J, with 8 bases between the two ends. CDR1 is LNHDA, CDR2 SQIVND, per germline (reference sequence). The CDR3 spans 15 residues. CDR3 DNA: TGTGCCAGTAGTATAGACCCGGAGATGAACACTGAAGCTTTCTTT. Translation: CASSIDPEMNTEAFF. Filled out from reference TRBV19 and TRBJ1-1, the complete variable domain reads DGGITQSPKYLFRKEGQNVTLSCEQNLNHDAMYWYRQDPGQGLRLIYYSQIVNDFQKGDIAEGYSVSREKKESFPLTVTSAQKNPTAFYLCASSIDPEMNTEAFFGQGTRLTVV.

The chain carries TRBV4-3 and TRBJ2-2; D is ambiguous. Germline assignment: CDR1 LGHNA and CDR2 YSLEER. V was trimmed by 0 bases and J by 3 bases, leaving 11 bases between them. The CDR3 spans 16 residues. Here the CDR3 reads CASSQDHGSYTGELFF. As DNA, the CDR3 is TGCGCCAGCAGCCAAGATCATGGCAGTTACACCGGGGAGCTGTTTTTT.

The chain employs TRBV2 and TRBJ2-5; tentatively, D is TRBD1 (5 bases). Trimming removed 7 bases from V and 6 bases from J, with 12 bases in between. The CDR3 loop spans 12 amino acids. From germline, CDR1 is SNHLY and CDR2 FYNNEI. The CDR3 DNA reads TGTGCCAGCAAATTCTGGGGCCAGACCCAGTACTTC. Amino acids: CASKFWGQTQYF.

V and J are TRBV10-3 and TRBJ2-2; tentative D call: TRBD2 (6 bases). The CDR3 is 14 residues long. V lost 8 bases and J lost 3, with 13 bases in between. The V gene's germline CDR1 is ENHRY and CDR2 SYGVKD. In nucleotides, the CDR3 is TGTGCCATCCCGGCTAGCGAATACACCGGGGAGCTGTTTTTT. Its protein product is CAIPASEYTGELFF.

This chain links TRBV30 with TRBJ1-2; tentatively, D is TRBD1 (6 bases). In germline, CDR1 is GTSNPN, CDR2 SVGIG (reference sequence). The CDR3 consists of 13 residues. V was pared by 0 bases and J by 8 bases, with 13 bases between. Here the CDR3 reads CAWSVRAGVGYTF. The DNA of the CDR3 is TGTGCCTGGAGTGTACGGGCAGGGGTCGGCTACACCTTC.

V is TRBV5-1 and J is TRBJ2-1; TRBD2 matches at 11 bases. There are 15 residues in the CDR3. V lost 4 bases, J lost 9 bases, and 9 bases stayed unmatched. Germline CDR1 is SGHRS and CDR2 is YFSETQ. The CDR3 spells CASSENSGRAVEQFF. CDR3 DNA: TGCGCCAGCAGCGAAAATAGCGGGAGGGCCGTTGAGCAGTTCTTC.

V usage is TRBV27 and J usage is TRBJ2-3; weak D call: TRBD1 (6 bases). Trimming took 6 bases from V and 4 from J, leaving 14 bases between them. The length of the CDR3 is 14 residues. Germline assignment: CDR1 MNHEY and CDR2 SMNVEV (reference sequence). The CDR3 protein is CASSLQGWADTQYF. The DNA for the CDR3 is TGTGCCAGCAGCCTTCAGGGGTGGGCAGATACGCAGTATTTT.

The chain couples TRBV28 to TRBJ1-2; tentatively, D is TRBD1 (5 bases). Looked up from germline, CDR1 is MDHEN and CDR2 is SYDVKM. The V end was cut by 7 bases, the J end by 0 bases, with 15 bases between. The CDR3 has 15 residues. Here the CDR3 DNA reads TGTGCCAGCAAATTCCCCAGGGTAACTAACTATGGCTACACCTTC. It is translated as CASKFPRVTNYGYTF.

By share, this clone counts as medium-sized. V gene TRBV21-1 combines with J gene TRBJ2-7; the tabulated D call, TRBD1, remains unverified against the DNA. TRBV21-1 is marked as a pseudogene. The CDR3 runs 14 residues. CDR3 amino acids: CASSPRQGNHEQYF. CDR3 nucleotides: TGTGCCAGCAGCCCCCGACAGGGAAACCACGAGCAGTACTTC.

In regard to this clone: One end of the junction fails to match germline, which may point to a read error. Other DNA variants within this sample encode the same CDR3. The genes are TRBV25-1 and TRBJ1-1; no clear D. Germline V gene data show CDR1 as MGHDK and CDR2 as SYGVNS. CDR3 length: 13 residues. CDR3 residues: CASIAGMNTEAFF. The CDR3 DNA is TGCGCCAGCATAGCGGGAATGAACACTGAAGCTTTCTTT.

The chain has TRBV4-1 and TRBJ1-1; D gene unclear. CDR1 MGHRA and CDR2 YSYEKL come from the germline V gene. The V and J ends lost 3 bases and 4 bases respectively, with 21 bases between them. This CDR3 contains 17 residues. In nucleotides, the CDR3 is TGCGCCAGCAGCCACAAGACCCTCGCCTTAGCTAGCACTGAAGCTTTCTTT. It yields the protein CASSHKTLALASTEAFF.

This chain links TRBV7-3 with TRBJ2-3, with 10 bases fitting TRBD1. The germline gives CDR1 SGHTA, CDR2 FQGTGA. The CDR3 sequence is 15 residues long. V was clipped by 3 bases and J by 3 bases; unmatched bases: 3. The CDR3 nucleotides read TGTGCCAGCAGCTTTGGGGGACAGGGGACAGATACGCAGTATTTT. Residues: CASSFGGQGTDTQYF. Variable domain in full (rest from reference TRBV7-3 and TRBJ2-3): GAGVSQTPSNKVTEKGKYVELRCDPISGHTALYWYRQSLGQGPEFLIYFQGTGAADDSGLPNDRFFAVRPEGSVSTLKIQRTERGDSAVYLCASSFGGQGTDTQYFGPGTRLTVL.

The V and J genes are TRBV28 and TRBJ2-5, with TRBD2 matching over 8 bases. This CDR3 is built from 14 residues. CDR1 is MDHEN, CDR2 SYDVKM, per germline. Germline trimming cut 6 bases from V and 2 bases from J; bases unmatched to any gene: 5. The CDR3 DNA follows: TGTGCCAGCAGCCTCGGGAGGGTACAAGAGACCCAGTACTTC. It specifies CASSLGRVQETQYF.

This rearrangement joins TRBV7-3 to TRBJ1-1, with D perhaps TRBD1 (6 bases). V lost 5 bases, J lost 8 bases, and 15 bases lay in between. Germline V gene sequence: CDR1 SGHTA, CDR2 FQGTGA. The CDR3 length is 13 residues. CDR3 protein: CASSLGGTGEAFF. Here the CDR3 DNA reads TGTGCCAGCAGCCTCGGTGGTACAGGGGAAGCTTTCTTT.